The text below deals with one T cell receptor (beta chain). The CDR3 is 12 amino acids. V lost 3 bases and J lost 8, with 10 bases in between. CDR1 and CDR2 (germline): KGHSH, LQKENI. The data belong to a study of technical replicates of blood from several donors. Repertoires were generated with immunoSEQ multiplex PCR, while TCRdb's copy carries only in-frame clones and drops some. The repertoire consists of 50,000 to 65,000 clones, with 80% to 95% occurring once and the leading ten covering 3.5% to 5%. Sequencing was carried out using PBMCs. The origin of this receptor is a human donor in good health. Some clones in this sample may be carry-over from other donors' samples. The chain carries TRBV18 and TRBJ2-5, with D possibly being TRBD1 (5 bases). This CDR3 reads CASSPKQETQYF. The CDR3 DNA follows: TGTGCCAGCTCACCCAAACAGGAAACCCAGTACTTC.